A single T cell receptor beta chain is shown here with its context. The entry originates in a study of OX40 agonist ivuxolimab in advanced cancers. Looking at the study overall: Every 2 weeks, ivuxolimab was infused into the patients intravenously at between 0.01 and 10 mg/kg.

Clones were sequenced by immunoSEQ multiplex PCR, and TCRdb holds only the in-frame ones, with some missing. The sample shows about 48,000 clones, roughly 91% of them seen only once. V lost 0 bases, J lost 6 bases, and 12 bases lay in between. Germline CDR1 reads MGHRA; CDR2 reads YSYEKL. The CDR3 sequence is 14 residues long. The TCR originated in an adult with an advanced solid tumor such as melanoma, head and neck, liver or kidney cancer. The specimen was CD4+ or CD8+ T cells sorted from blood, collected in a trial of the OX40 agonist ivuxolimab. The chain employs TRBV4-1 and TRBJ2-7; the D gene is possibly TRBD2 (6 bases). CDR3 sequence reads: CASSQDSGGVEQYV. The DNA of the CDR3 is TGCGCCAGCAGCCAAGATAGCGGAGGCGTCGAGCAGTACGTC.